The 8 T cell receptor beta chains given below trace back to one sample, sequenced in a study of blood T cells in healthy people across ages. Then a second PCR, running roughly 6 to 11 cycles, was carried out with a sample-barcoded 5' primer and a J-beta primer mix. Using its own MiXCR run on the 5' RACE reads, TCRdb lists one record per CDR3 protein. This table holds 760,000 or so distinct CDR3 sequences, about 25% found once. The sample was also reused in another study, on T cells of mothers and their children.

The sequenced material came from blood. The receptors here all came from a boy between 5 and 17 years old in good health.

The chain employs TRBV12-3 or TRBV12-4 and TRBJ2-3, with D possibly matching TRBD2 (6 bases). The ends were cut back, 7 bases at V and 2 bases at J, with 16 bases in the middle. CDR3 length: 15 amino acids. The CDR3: CASIEELAFTDTQYF. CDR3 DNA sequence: TGTGCCAGCATTGAGGAACTAGCATTCACAGATACGCAGTATTTT.

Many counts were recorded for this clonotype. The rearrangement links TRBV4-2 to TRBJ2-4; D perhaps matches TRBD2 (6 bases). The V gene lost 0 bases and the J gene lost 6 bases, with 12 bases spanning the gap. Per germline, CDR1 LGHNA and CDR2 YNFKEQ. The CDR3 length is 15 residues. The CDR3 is CASSQEPGVVNIQYF. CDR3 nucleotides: TGTGCCAGCAGCCAAGAACCGGGGGTGGTAAACATTCAGTACTTC.

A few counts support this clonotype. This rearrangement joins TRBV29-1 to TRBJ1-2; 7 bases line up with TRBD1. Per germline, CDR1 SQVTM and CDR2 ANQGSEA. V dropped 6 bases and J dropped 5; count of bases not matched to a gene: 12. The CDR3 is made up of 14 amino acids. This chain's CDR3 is CSVLLQGLWYGYTF. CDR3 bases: TGCAGCGTGCTACTACAGGGGTTATGGTATGGCTACACCTTC. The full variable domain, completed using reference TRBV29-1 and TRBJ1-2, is SAVISQKPSRDICQRGTSLTIQCQVDSQVTMMFWYRQQPGQSLTLIATANQGSEATYESGFVIDKFPISRPNLTFSTLTVSNMSPEDSSIYLCSVLLQGLWYGYTFGSGTRLTVV.

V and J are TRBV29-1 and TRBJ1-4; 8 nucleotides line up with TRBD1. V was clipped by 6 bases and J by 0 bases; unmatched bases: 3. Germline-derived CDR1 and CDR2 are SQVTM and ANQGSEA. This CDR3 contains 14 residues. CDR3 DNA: TGCAGCGTATCACAGGGGGCAACTAATGAAAAACTGTTTTTT. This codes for CSVSQGATNEKLFF.

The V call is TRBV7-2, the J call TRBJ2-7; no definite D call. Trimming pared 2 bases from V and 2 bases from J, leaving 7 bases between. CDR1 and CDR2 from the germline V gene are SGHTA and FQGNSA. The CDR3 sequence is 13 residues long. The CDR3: CASSLSQTYEQYF. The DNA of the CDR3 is TGTGCCAGCAGCTTAAGCCAAACCTACGAGCAGTACTTC.

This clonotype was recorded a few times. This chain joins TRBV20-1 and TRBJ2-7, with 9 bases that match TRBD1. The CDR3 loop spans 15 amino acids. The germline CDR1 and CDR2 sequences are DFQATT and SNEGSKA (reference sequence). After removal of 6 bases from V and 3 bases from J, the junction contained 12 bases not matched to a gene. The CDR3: CSARSPGQGYYEQYF. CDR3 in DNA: TGCAGTGCCAGATCCCCGGGACAGGGATACTACGAGCAGTACTTC.

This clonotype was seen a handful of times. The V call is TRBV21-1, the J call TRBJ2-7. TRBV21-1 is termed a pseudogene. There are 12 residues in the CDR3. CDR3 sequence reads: CASSNSSNEQYF. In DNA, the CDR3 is TGTGCCAGCAGCAACTCTTCTAACGAGCAGTACTTC.

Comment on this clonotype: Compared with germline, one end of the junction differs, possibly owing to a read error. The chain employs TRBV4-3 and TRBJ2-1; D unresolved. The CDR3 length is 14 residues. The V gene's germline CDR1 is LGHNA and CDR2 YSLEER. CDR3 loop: CVSSQGPPTNFLFF. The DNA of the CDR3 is TGCGTCAGCAGCCAAGGCCCTCCTACCAACTTTCTGTTCTTC.